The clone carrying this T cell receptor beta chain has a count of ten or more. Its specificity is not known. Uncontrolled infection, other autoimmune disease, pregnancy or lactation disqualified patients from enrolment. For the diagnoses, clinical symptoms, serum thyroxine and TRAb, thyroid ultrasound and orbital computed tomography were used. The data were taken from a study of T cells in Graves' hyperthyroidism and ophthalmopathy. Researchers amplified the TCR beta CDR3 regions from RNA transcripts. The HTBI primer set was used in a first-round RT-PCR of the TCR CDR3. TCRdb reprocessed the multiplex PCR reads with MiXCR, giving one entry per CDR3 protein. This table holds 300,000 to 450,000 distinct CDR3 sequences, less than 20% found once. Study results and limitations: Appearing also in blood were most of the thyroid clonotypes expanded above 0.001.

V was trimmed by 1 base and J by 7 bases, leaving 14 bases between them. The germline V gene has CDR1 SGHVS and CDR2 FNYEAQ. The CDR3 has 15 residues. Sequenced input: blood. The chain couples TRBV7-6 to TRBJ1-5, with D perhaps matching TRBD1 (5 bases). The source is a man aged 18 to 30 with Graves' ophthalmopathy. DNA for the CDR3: TGTGCCAGCAGCTTAGGTACCGGGGACGGCCAGCCCCAGCATTTT. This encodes CASSLGTGDGQPQHF.